This T cell receptor (beta chain) was sequenced during a study of T cell repertoires in cytomegalovirus infection. Study-level information: Recently identified HLA-C-restricted CMV epitopes and well-studied HLA-B-restricted CMV epitopes were used by the study. Study results and caveats: Summed public TCR beta family frequency identified CMV carriers bearing the relevant HLA.

This clonotype showed up just a few times. As yet, its antigen is unknown. The ends lost 4 bases at V and 0 bases at J; junction bases unmatched: 5. In germline, CDR1 is MNHEY, CDR2 SVGEGT. The CDR3 contains 17 residues. TCRdb re-derived calls from the reads in MiXCR, one entry per CDR3 protein. Of 680,000 or so distinct CDR3 sequences detected, around a third appear once; the ten largest clones hold around a sixth. This receptor was obtained from a human donor in good health (CMV status not recorded). Some clones in this sample may be carry-over from other donors' samples. Here the sequenced sample was cultured PBMCs, taken from culture after CMV antigen stimulation. The chain couples TRBV6-2 or TRBV6-3 to TRBJ2-6; 8 bases agree with TRBD2. The CDR3 DNA reads as TGTGCCAGCAGTTCTAGCGGGTGGCACTCTGGGGCCAACGTCCTGACTTTC. Encoded protein: CASSSSGWHSGANVLTF.